Detailed here is one T cell receptor beta chain. Its antigen is not known. The source of the sample is a study of OX40 agonist ivuxolimab in advanced cancers. Study details: Enrolled patients in dose escalation had cancers that were hepatocellular carcinoma, melanoma, renal cell or head and neck cancer.

TCRdb's copy holds only in-frame clones and misses some; the assay was immunoSEQ multiplex PCR. Among 98,000 or so clones listed, 90% to 95% were seen once. With baseline, cycle 4 day 1, and cycle 7 day 1 as timepoints, blood was sampled. General observations from the study: Partial responders dosed at 0.1-3.0 mg/kg displayed clonal expansion ranking among the lowest.

The V gene lost 5 bases and the J gene lost 1 base, with 11 bases spanning the gap. CDR1 SGHTA and CDR2 FQGNSA come from the germline V gene. The CDR3 runs 14 residues. The TCR sequence derives from an adult with an advanced solid tumor such as melanoma, head and neck, liver or kidney cancer. Sequenced material: CD4+ or CD8+ T cells sorted from blood, taken in a trial of the OX40 agonist ivuxolimab. The chain recombines TRBV7-2 with TRBJ2-5, with D possibly TRBD1 on 6 matching bases. CDR3 in amino acids: CASSPTGVQETQYF. The CDR3 DNA follows: TGTGCCAGCAGCCCGACAGGCGTCCAAGAGACCCAGTACTTC.